This T cell receptor (beta chain) is drawn from a study of T cells after yellow fever vaccination. Findings of the study overall: Within FACS-sorted repertoires, abundant clonotypes contaminating from the bulk population could be present. The study re-detected most primary-vaccination clones after the booster (around 96% CD4, roughly 85% CD8). Shared CD4/CD8 clonotypes were a small share, likely from convergent recombination.

Points on this clonotype: The antigen remains unidentified.

Generation of TCR cDNA used 5'RACE template switching (which added a universal primer site and UMIs). TCRdb re-called the 5' RACE reads with MiXCR, one entry per CDR3 protein. The sample holds almost 70,000 distinct CDR3 sequences, approximately 5.9% seen once. V was pared by 11 bases and J by 2 bases, with 15 bases between. Germline CDR1 and CDR2: SNHLY and FYNNEI. CDR3 length: 13 amino acids. Sequencing used CD4+ T cells sorted from PBMCs, obtained less than 16 days after the first yellow fever vaccination. The receptor was derived from a man younger than 35 who received the YFV17D yellow fever vaccine. This rearrangement joins TRBV2 to TRBJ2-5, with a tentative D call TRBD2 (5 bases). The CDR3: CARTGLSQETQYF. CDR3 nucleotides: TGTGCCCGCACGGGGTTGTCTCAAGAGACCCAGTACTTC.